One and the same sample provided the 27 T cell receptor beta chains below, sequenced in a study of blood T cell repertoires in COVID-19. The method was immunoSEQ multiplex PCR; TCRdb's version includes in-frame clones alone and lacks a portion of them. The sample holds roughly 220,000 clones; about 90% are singletons and the top ten take roughly 16%. Specimen: PBMCs or T cells enriched from blood (not recorded which). The receptors stem from a man aged 25-45 years who had been exposed to COVID-19.

The rearrangement joins TRBV7-6 to TRBJ2-7, with 12 bases identical to TRBD2. V trimming: 5 bases; J trimming: 2 bases; junction bases outside the gene matches: 4. The germline V gene has CDR1 SGHVS and CDR2 FNYEAQ. This CDR3 has 15 residues. CDR3 amino acids: CASSRLAGVPYEQYF. The CDR3, as DNA: TGTGCCAGCAGCAGACTAGCGGGGGTCCCCTACGAGCAGTACTTC.

This sequence joins TRBV15 and TRBJ2-5; the D is unclear. Trimming removed 5 bases from V and 5 bases from J, with 6 bases in between. From germline, CDR1 is LNHNV and CDR2 YYDKDF (reference sequence). The CDR3 consists of 11 residues. The CDR3 loop reads CATSASETQYF. Here the CDR3 DNA reads TGTGCCACCAGCGCCAGTGAGACCCAGTACTTC.

This chain joins TRBV4-1 and TRBJ2-2, with 7 nucleotides matching TRBD1. CDR3 length: 15 amino acids. Germline assignment: CDR1 MGHRA and CDR2 YSYEKL. Trimming at V came to 2 bases and at J to 5 bases, leaving 5 bases not matched to a gene. CDR3 sequence (DNA): TGCGCCAGCAGCCAAAACACAGGGGTGACCGGGGAGCTGTTTTTT. It translates to CASSQNTGVTGELFF.

The chain uses TRBV15 and TRBJ2-1, with D possibly TRBD1 on 6 matching bases. The CDR3 is 13 amino acids. Germline CDR1 is LNHNV and CDR2 is YYDKDF (reference sequence). V was trimmed by 1 base and J by 12 bases, leaving 13 bases between them. Written as DNA, the CDR3 is TGTGCCACCAGCAGAGCCCCTGGACAGCTGCAGTTCTTC. It codes for CATSRAPGQLQFF.

The DNA for the CDR3 is TGTGCCAGCAGCTTAGAAGGACTAGCGGGGGGAAAAGAGACCCAGTACTTC. It specifies CASSLEGLAGGKETQYF. V usage is TRBV13 and J usage is TRBJ2-5; 14 nucleotides line up with TRBD2. With 1 base clipped from V and 3 bases from J, the junction kept 4 bases outside the gene matches. CDR1 and CDR2 from the germline V gene are PRHDT and FYEKMQ (reference sequence). CDR3 size: 17 residues.

The chain combines TRBV19 with TRBJ2-7, with TRBD1 identical over 9 bases. CDR3 length: 14 residues. With V trimmed by 5 bases and J by 4 bases, 6 bases remained unmatched. CDR1 LNHDA and CDR2 SQIVND come from the germline V gene (reference sequence). The CDR3 loop is CASSAGTGRYEQYF. CDR3 DNA: TGTGCCAGTAGTGCCGGGACAGGGCGGTACGAGCAGTACTTC.

The genes are TRBV14 and TRBJ2-1, with 15 bases lining up with TRBD2. Looked up from germline, CDR1 is SGHDN and CDR2 is FVKESK. V was pared by 4 bases and J by 4 bases, with 14 bases of the junction left unmatched. The CDR3 runs 20 residues. The CDR3 reads CASSPRPGTSGGIGYNEQFF. CDR3 in DNA: TGTGCCAGCAGCCCCAGGCCCGGGACTAGCGGGGGGATAGGGTACAATGAGCAGTTCTTC.

The chain has TRBV11-2 and TRBJ2-1; 7 nucleotides align to TRBD2. The CDR3 is 15 residues long. V shed 5 bases and J 0 bases; nucleotides not matched to a gene: 4. The germline V gene encodes CDR1 SGHAT and CDR2 FQNNGV. This chain's CDR3 is CASSGLEVSYNEQFF. CDR3 in DNA: TGTGCCAGCAGCGGACTAGAGGTCTCCTACAATGAGCAGTTCTTC.

This sequence joins TRBV4-1 and TRBJ1-4, with D hard to call. Trimming shortened V by 1 base and J by 0 bases, and 21 bases separated the two germline ends. Germline loops: CDR1 MGHRA, CDR2 YSYEKL. This CDR3 spans 20 amino acids. CDR3 bases: TGCGCCAGCAGCCAAGTAATATTCCGGTCAAAGCTTGCAACTAATGAAAAACTGTTTTTT. Residues: CASSQVIFRSKLATNEKLFF.

This chain connects TRBV4-1 to TRBJ1-2; possibly TRBD1 for D (5 bases). This CDR3 contains 19 residues. The germline gives CDR1 MGHRA, CDR2 YSYEKL. Trimming took 0 bases from V and 4 from J, leaving 24 bases between them. CDR3 coding DNA: TGCGCCAGCAGCCAAGATGTAGGGGCGTCGAGGCCACTGGGCTATGGCTACACCTTC. Translating it yields CASSQDVGASRPLGYGYTF.

The chain links TRBV5-4 to TRBJ2-6; D is ambiguous. The length of the CDR3 is 14 residues. The V gene's germline CDR1 is SGHNT and CDR2 YYREEE (reference sequence). Trimming stripped 3 bases from V and 4 bases from J, with 8 bases between. CDR3 coding DNA: TGTGCCAGCAGCTCACCCTACGGGGCCAACGTCCTGACTTTC. It translates to CASSSPYGANVLTF.

The chain couples TRBV5-1 to TRBJ2-2, with D perhaps TRBD2 (5 bases). CDR3 size: 15 residues. Trimming removed 0 bases from V and 6 bases from J, with 12 bases in between. Per germline, CDR1 SGHRS and CDR2 YFSETQ. The CDR3 protein is CASSLEPRASGELFF. The CDR3 DNA reads as TGCGCCAGCAGCTTGGAACCGCGGGCGTCCGGGGAGCTGTTTTTT.

The chain carries TRBV6-1 and TRBJ1-5; D is undetermined. CDR1 and CDR2 from the germline V gene are MNHNS and SASEGT. The CDR3 has 18 amino acids. V was cut by 2 bases and J by 2 bases, with 19 bases left in between. This chain's CDR3 is CASSESRQAGWGNQPQHF. CDR3 DNA sequence: TGTGCCAGCAGTGAAAGCCGCCAAGCAGGTTGGGGCAATCAGCCCCAGCATTTT.

This chain links TRBV11-1 with TRBJ2-7; TRBD2 might be the D (6 bases). V dropped 3 bases and J dropped 2 bases, with 8 bases sitting between them. Germline V CDR1 and CDR2: SGHAT, FQDESV (reference sequence). This CDR3 is 13 amino acids long. This CDR3 reads CASSFGGTYEQYF. The CDR3 DNA is TGTGCCAGCAGCTTCGGCGGGACCTACGAGCAGTACTTC.

This chain connects TRBV18 to TRBJ1-1, with a possible D match to TRBD1 (5 bases). With 3 bases removed from V and 2 bases from J, the gap between germline ends came to 10 bases. The germline V gene encodes CDR1 KGHSH and CDR2 LQKENI. This CDR3 comprises 14 residues. CDR3 residues: CASSPQGPNTEAFF. Written as DNA, the CDR3 is TGTGCCAGCTCACCCCAGGGTCCAAACACTGAAGCTTTCTTT.

The CDR3, as DNA: TGTGCCAGCTCATCCGAGACAGGGGTAGAGACCCAGTACTTC. Translating gives CASSSETGVETQYF. The rearrangement links TRBV18 to TRBJ2-5, with TRBD1 matching 8 bases. The germline gives CDR1 KGHSH, CDR2 LQKENI. The V gene end was trimmed by 5 bases and the J gene end by 4 bases; junction bases not matched to a gene: 6. CDR3 size: 14 residues. Using reference TRBV18 and TRBJ2-5 for the parts outside the CDR3, the full variable domain is NAGVMQNPRHLVRRRGQEARLRCSPMKGHSHVYWYRQLPEEGLKFMVYLQKENIIDESGMPKERFSAEFPKEGPSILRIQQVVRGDSAAYFCASSSETGVETQYFGPGTRLLVL.

There are many counts of this clone. The rearrangement links TRBV6-4 to TRBJ2-3, with TRBD1 matching 10 bases. V lost 2 bases and J lost 4; bases outside the gene matches: 0. The germline V gene has CDR1 MRHNA and CDR2 SNTAGT. There are 14 residues in the CDR3. The CDR3, as DNA: TGTGCCAGCAGTGACGGACAGGGGGCAGATACGCAGTATTTT. Translation gives CASSDGQGADTQYF.

This rearrangement joins TRBV7-7 to TRBJ2-3; 10 bases align to TRBD2. This CDR3 region has 15 residues. Germline loops: CDR1 SSHAT, CDR2 FNYEAQ (reference sequence). V shed 1 base, J shed 4 bases, and the junction held 2 bases outside the gene matches. CDR3 DNA: TGTGCCAGCAGCTTAGGTCTAGCGGGGGCAGATACGCAGTATTTT. This sequence encodes CASSLGLAGADTQYF.

This chain links TRBV5-1 with TRBJ1-1; 7 bases map to TRBD1. V shed 0 bases and J 6 bases; nucleotides not matched to a gene: 5. The CDR3 is made up of 14 amino acids. CDR1 and CDR2 (germline): SGHRS, YFSETQ. The CDR3 sequence: CASSLGAGGSEAFF. The CDR3 nucleotides are TGCGCCAGCAGCTTGGGGGCAGGGGGGTCTGAAGCTTTCTTT.

This clone was seen only once. The chain uses TRBV5-1 and TRBJ2-3; a weak D match, TRBD1 (5 bases). The CDR3 is made up of 14 amino acids. The germline gives CDR1 SGHRS, CDR2 YFSETQ. Trimming cost V 6 bases and J 2 bases, with 13 bases left between them. The CDR3 DNA follows: TGCGCCAGCAAACCCAGACAGCACACAGATACGCAGTATTTT. Protein sequence: CASKPRQHTDTQYF.

This chain connects TRBV4-1 to TRBJ1-2, with 7 bases identical to TRBD1. The CDR3 consists of 15 residues. Germline CDR1 and CDR2: MGHRA and YSYEKL. Losses at the gene ends were 3 bases for V and 4 bases for J; bases not matched to a gene: 8. The CDR3 DNA reads TGCGCCAGCAGCCACTCAGACAGGGTGTTCTATGGCTACACCTTC. It is translated as CASSHSDRVFYGYTF.

The rearrangement links TRBV5-4 to TRBJ1-2; possibly TRBD1 for D (6 bases). The CDR3 totals 18 residues. V was cut by 5 bases and J by 4 bases, with 27 bases left in between. The germline CDR1 and CDR2 sequences are SGHNT and YYREEE (reference sequence). The CDR3 nucleotides are TGTGCCAGCAGTTCCCCGGGGGGGGCGCGCCCCCGGGCCTATGGCTACACCTTC. This translates into CASSSPGGARPRAYGYTF.

This clone appeared once. The V call is TRBV4-1, the J call TRBJ2-5; D might be TRBD1 (5 bases). Looked up from germline, CDR1 is MGHRA and CDR2 is YSYEKL. This CDR3 comprises 14 residues. V was cut by 0 bases and J by 5 bases, with 10 bases left in between. The CDR3 reads CASSQEGDQETQYF. Here the CDR3 DNA reads TGCGCCAGCAGCCAAGAAGGGGATCAGGAGACCCAGTACTTC.

The chain couples TRBV18 to TRBJ1-1, with D hard to call. Germline V gene sequence: CDR1 KGHSH, CDR2 LQKENI. The V gene lost 3 bases and the J gene lost 1 base, with 6 bases spanning the gap. The CDR3 length is 13 residues. CDR3 residues: CASSPTANTEAFF. For the CDR3, the DNA is TGTGCCAGCTCACCTACAGCGAACACTGAAGCTTTCTTT.

This clone was detected only once. The chain has TRBV7-7 and TRBJ2-1; TRBD1 matches at 8 bases. The trim removed 5 bases at V and 7 bases at J, leaving 13 bases unmatched. The CDR3 is made up of 16 amino acids. Germline V gene data show CDR1 as SSHAT and CDR2 as FNYEAQ (reference sequence). The CDR3 DNA follows: TGTGCCAGCAGCCCTAGAACCGGGACAGGTGGGAATGAGCAGTTCTTC. Protein product: CASSPRTGTGGNEQFF.

The J gene is TRBJ1-2, the V gene TRBV5-1; D not certain. This CDR3 contains 15 residues. V lost 2 bases and J lost 4, with 15 bases in between. CDR1 SGHRS and CDR2 YFSETQ come from the germline V gene. DNA for the CDR3: TGCGCCAGCAGCTTAGGCGGTAGCAGTACCTATGGCTACACCTTC. Translating it yields CASSLGGSSTYGYTF.

This clone occurred once. The chain combines TRBV24-1 with TRBJ2-3; D ambiguous. V was pared by 12 bases and J by 5 bases, with 17 bases between. Looked up from germline, CDR1 is KGHDR and CDR2 is SFDVKD. The CDR3 sequence is 13 residues long. Here the CDR3 reads CAAPTSSRDTQYF. The CDR3 region has the DNA TGTGCCGCTCCGACTTCCTCGAGAGATACGCAGTATTTT.